The 27 T cell receptor beta chains in this list originate from one sample, sequenced in a study of T cell repertoires in cytomegalovirus infection. Each CDR3 protein gets one entry after TCRdb re-called the reads with MiXCR. The data contain about 600,000 distinct CDR3 sequences, 20% to 25% of them singletons. The sample comprised CD8+ T cells from PBMCs. The receptors come from a human donor in good health (CMV status not recorded). Some clones in this sample may be carry-over from other donors' samples.

This clonotype has more than one count but fewer than ten. The chain couples TRBV20-1 to TRBJ1-2; D not certain. This CDR3 region has 17 residues. V was pared by 2 bases and J by 6 bases, with 25 bases between. Germline-derived CDR1 and CDR2 are DFQATT and SNEGSKA (reference sequence). As DNA, the CDR3 is TGCAGTGCTAGACGTCGGGCCCAGGCCCCCCGGGAGGATGGCTACACCTTC. The encoded protein is CSARRRAQAPREDGYTF.

V usage is TRBV6-5 and J usage is TRBJ1-2; the D is unclear. Germline V gives CDR1 MNHEY, CDR2 SVGAGI. This CDR3 has 15 residues. Trimming took off 1 base at V and 0 bases at J, with 9 bases between the two ends. The CDR3 here is CASSYFGSSNYGYTF. In DNA form, the CDR3 reads TGTGCCAGCAGTTACTTTGGCAGTTCTAACTATGGCTACACCTTC.

A remark on this clonotype: This may come from a read error, since a much larger clone is one base off. This rearrangement joins TRBV7-9 to TRBJ2-2; D is possibly TRBD1 or TRBD2 (5 bases each). Trimming stripped 4 bases from V and 2 bases from J, with 11 bases between. The CDR3 has 15 amino acids. Germline assignment: CDR1 SEHNR and CDR2 FQNEAQ (reference sequence). Here the CDR3 DNA reads TGTGCCAGCAGCTGGGGCGGGTGCAACACCGGGGAGCTGTTTTTT. Translated, it gives CASSWGGCNTGELFF.

This clonotype was picked up many times. V gene TRBV10-3 combines with J gene TRBJ2-1; no firm D call. Germline V gives CDR1 ENHRY, CDR2 SYGVKD. This CDR3 comprises 15 residues. With 5 bases removed from V and 8 bases from J, the gap between germline ends came to 19 bases. CDR3 nucleotides: TGTGCCATCAGTCCCGGAAGGGCCCTTATGGATGAGCAGTTCTTC. It is translated as CAISPGRALMDEQFF.

The chain uses TRBV11-3 and TRBJ2-3; 9 nucleotides align to TRBD2. The CDR3 runs 15 residues. From germline, CDR1 is SGHNT and CDR2 YENEEA. The J segment lost 1 base and the V segment lost 5 bases, leaving 4 bases of the junction unmatched. The CDR3 spells CASSRGGAGTDTQYF. For the CDR3, the DNA is TGTGCCAGCAGCCGCGGGGGGGCGGGCACAGATACGCAGTATTTT. The whole variable domain, remainder taken from reference TRBV11-3 and TRBJ2-3, is EAGVVQSPRYKIIEKKQPVAFWCNPISGHNTLYWYLQNLGQGPELLIRYENEEAVDDSQLPKDRFSAERLKGVDSTLKIQPAELGDSAVYLCASSRGGAGTDTQYFGPGTRLTVL.

V gene TRBV24-1 combines with J gene TRBJ2-1; 9 bases are a match to TRBD1. The CDR3 totals 13 residues. Germline V gene sequence: CDR1 KGHDR, CDR2 SFDVKD. V shed 4 bases, J shed 8 bases, and the junction held 2 bases outside the gene matches. In nucleotides, the CDR3 is TGTGCCACCAGTGAGGGACAGGGCTATGAGCAGTTCTTC. Its translation is CATSEGQGYEQFF.

The chain combines TRBV9 with TRBJ1-2; D ambiguous. The CDR3 is 18 residues long. Germline assignment: CDR1 SGDLS and CDR2 YYNGEE. Trimming stripped 0 bases from V and 7 bases from J, with 25 bases between. The DNA for the CDR3 is TGTGCCAGCAGCGTAGCTAGGGTCAACGACGACCCCGGGAGTGGCTACACCTTC. Amino acids: CASSVARVNDDPGSGYTF.

This clonotype was detected many times. V gene TRBV7-2 combines with J gene TRBJ2-3, with TRBD1 as a possible D gene (7 bases). The CDR3 contains 15 residues. V was trimmed by 6 bases and J by 6 bases, leaving 19 bases between them. Germline V lookup: CDR1 SGHTA, CDR2 FQGNSA. CDR3 sequence reads: CASRKMTGRFDTQYF. CDR3 in DNA: TGTGCCAGCAGAAAAATGACAGGGAGGTTTGATACGCAGTATTTT.

V gene TRBV19 combines with J gene TRBJ2-1; 11 bases agree with TRBD1. V lost 3 bases and J lost 8; bases outside the gene matches: 9. The CDR3 sequence is 16 residues long. Germline CDR1 reads LNHDA; CDR2 reads SQIVND (reference sequence). The CDR3 DNA reads TGTGCCAGTAGTATCAAAGCCGGGACAGGGGGTCATGAGCAGTTCTTC. As protein: CASSIKAGTGGHEQFF.

Only one count was recorded for this clonotype. This chain connects TRBV12-3 or TRBV12-4 to TRBJ1-3, with D perhaps TRBD1 (6 bases). V was pared by 6 bases and J by 4 bases, with 16 bases between. The CDR3 contains 15 residues. In nucleotides, the CDR3 is TGTGCCAGCAGCTCCCCCGCAGGGACAGGAAACACCATATATTTT. This codes for CASSSPAGTGNTIYF.

The rearrangement uses TRBV29-1 and TRBJ2-7, with 11 bases matching TRBD1. This CDR3 contains 13 residues. Per germline, CDR1 SQVTM and CDR2 ANQGSEA. J lost 5 bases, V lost 5 bases, and 5 bases had no gene match. The CDR3: CSVWGQGVDEQYF. Written as DNA, the CDR3 is TGCAGCGTTTGGGGACAGGGGGTCGACGAGCAGTACTTC.

Many counts were recorded for this clonotype. The chain carries TRBV7-2 and TRBJ2-5; unclear D gene. With 7 bases removed from V and 3 bases from J, the gap between germline ends came to 18 bases. Germline CDR1 reads SGHTA; CDR2 reads FQGNSA. The CDR3 covers 15 residues. The CDR3 DNA is TGTGCCAGCACCGCCCATTACCCCGAGGAAGAGACCCAGTACTTC. This encodes CASTAHYPEEETQYF. Complete variable domain (other parts from reference TRBV7-2 and TRBJ2-5): GAGVSQSPSNKVTEKGKDVELRCDPISGHTALYWYRQSLGQGLEFLIYFQGNSAPDKSGLPSDRFSAERTGGSVSTLTIQRTQQEDSAVYLCASTAHYPEEETQYFGPGTRLLVL.

This clonotype was counted only a few times. The chain recombines TRBV29-1 with TRBJ2-7; TRBD1 might be the D (7 bases). The CDR3 has 12 amino acids. V lost 2 bases and J lost 4, with 9 bases in between. Germline CDR1 is SQVTM and CDR2 is ANQGSEA. This CDR3 is CSVEQGGYEQYF. Here the CDR3 DNA reads TGCAGCGTTGAACAGGGGGGTTACGAGCAGTACTTC.

A few counts support this clonotype. The chain combines TRBV5-4 with TRBJ2-1; TRBD1 might be the D (5 bases). Germline values: CDR1 SGHNT, CDR2 YYREEE (reference sequence). The germline V and J ends were trimmed by 0 bases and 9 bases, with 13 bases remaining between them. The CDR3 is 14 amino acids. The CDR3 here is CASSLEPAGREQFF. The DNA for the CDR3 is TGTGCCAGCAGCTTGGAGCCAGCAGGGCGTGAGCAGTTCTTC.

This clonotype was observed many times. This sequence joins TRBV19 and TRBJ1-1; no definite D call. This CDR3 has 13 residues. V lost 2 bases and J lost 0, with 4 bases in between. Germline V gene lookup returns CDR1 LNHDA and CDR2 SQIVND (reference sequence). Written as DNA, the CDR3 is TGTGCCAGTAGTATATCCCTGAACACTGAAGCTTTCTTT. It specifies CASSISLNTEAFF.

There are many counts of this clonotype. CDR3 nucleotides: TGTGCCAGCAGTTACAGACAGGTCAATGAGCAGTTCTTC. Protein sequence: CASSYRQVNEQFF. This chain joins TRBV6-2 or TRBV6-3 and TRBJ2-1; the D gene is possibly TRBD1 (6 bases). The V gene lost 2 bases and the J gene lost 6 bases, with 8 bases spanning the gap. CDR1 is MNHEY and CDR2 is SVGEGT in the germline V gene. This CDR3 is built from 13 residues.

This clonotype was observed a handful of times. This rearrangement joins TRBV28 to TRBJ2-2; either TRBD1 or TRBD2 may supply D (5 bases each). This CDR3 comprises 14 residues. Trimming took 7 bases from V and 6 from J, leaving 15 bases between them. Germline loops: CDR1 MDHEN, CDR2 SYDVKM. The CDR3 DNA reads as TGTGCCAGCACATTTCGGGGCTCGGCCGGGGAGCTGTTTTTT. It yields the protein CASTFRGSAGELFF.

V is TRBV20-1 and J is TRBJ1-3; D gene unclear. The CDR3 is 14 amino acids. Germline values: CDR1 DFQATT, CDR2 SNEGSKA (reference sequence). Trimming removed 6 bases from V and 3 bases from J, with 15 bases in between. The CDR3 spells CSAFMRGGGNTIYF. CDR3 nucleotide sequence: TGCAGTGCCTTCATGCGAGGAGGTGGAAACACCATATATTTT.

This clonotype was seen many times. The CDR3 protein is CASSDSGQGMNEQFF. CDR3 bases: TGTGCCAGCAGCGATTCGGGACAGGGGATGAATGAGCAGTTCTTC. This chain connects TRBV7-6 to TRBJ2-1; 10 positions agree with TRBD1. V was clipped by 5 bases and J by 7 bases; unmatched bases: 8. Germline V gene data show CDR1 as SGHVS and CDR2 as FNYEAQ. The CDR3 length is 15 residues.

This clonotype was seen many times. V and J are TRBV12-3 or TRBV12-4 and TRBJ2-2; the D gene is possibly TRBD1 (5 bases). Trimming took off 3 bases at V and 3 bases at J, with 8 bases between the two ends. CDR3 size: 14 residues. CDR3 DNA: TGTGCCAGCAGTTTGGCAGGGTACACCGGGGAGCTGTTTTTT. As protein: CASSLAGYTGELFF.

This clonotype was picked up many times. The V and J genes are TRBV7-6 and TRBJ2-1, with 11 bases aligning to TRBD2. This CDR3 is built from 15 residues. Germline CDR1 and CDR2: SGHVS and FNYEAQ. V trimming: 2 bases; J trimming: 7 bases; junction bases outside the gene matches: 4. The CDR3 region is CASSLWTSGPNEQFF. CDR3 in DNA: TGTGCCAGCAGCTTATGGACTAGCGGGCCTAATGAGCAGTTCTTC. Drawing the rest from reference TRBV7-6 and TRBJ2-1, the complete variable domain is GAGVSQSPRYKVTKRGQDVALRCDPISGHVSLYWYRQALGQGPEFLTYFNYEAQQDKSGLPNDRFSAERPEGSISTLTIQRTEQRDSAMYRCASSLWTSGPNEQFFGPGTRLTVL.

There are many counts of this clonotype. The chain recombines TRBV11-1 with TRBJ2-7, with 10 bases identical to TRBD1. The CDR3 loop spans 15 amino acids. The ends lost 3 bases at V and 5 bases at J; junction bases unmatched: 7. Germline values: CDR1 SGHAT, CDR2 FQDESV (reference sequence). Here the CDR3 DNA reads TGTGCCAGCAGCTTCGGATGGGGACAGGGGCACGAGCAGTACGTC. Residues: CASSFGWGQGHEQYV.

This clonotype has a handful of counts. This chain connects TRBV9 to TRBJ1-1; D is possibly TRBD1 (6 bases). The V gene lost 4 bases and the J gene lost 6 bases, with 10 bases spanning the gap. The CDR3 is 12 residues long. CDR1 SGDLS and CDR2 YYNGEE come from the germline V gene. The CDR3 nucleotides read TGTGCCAGCAGCAGGGGGTCGGCTGAAGCTTTCTTT. Translating it yields CASSRGSAEAFF. The full variable domain, completed using reference TRBV9 and TRBJ1-1, is DSGVTQTPKHLITATGQRVTLRCSPRSGDLSVYWYQQSLDQGLQFLIQYYNGEERAKGNILERFSAQQFPDLHSELNLSSLELGDSALYFCASSRGSAEAFFGQGTRLTVV.

The chain employs TRBV6-2 or TRBV6-3 and TRBJ2-5; the D gene is possibly TRBD2 (5 bases). CDR1 MNHEY and CDR2 SVGEGT come from the germline V gene. Trimming stripped 0 bases from V and 5 bases from J, with 22 bases between. The length of the CDR3 is 18 residues. This CDR3 is CASSYSGSPSFWEETQYF. The CDR3, as DNA: TGTGCCAGCAGTTACTCGGGGAGTCCCAGCTTTTGGGAGGAGACCCAGTACTTC.

This clonotype was detected only a few times. This rearrangement joins TRBV24-1 to TRBJ2-3; 8 bases are a match to TRBD2. CDR1 KGHDR and CDR2 SFDVKD come from the germline V gene. V was pared by 3 bases and J by 5 bases, with 6 bases of the junction left unmatched. This CDR3 has 15 amino acids. This CDR3 reads CATSDPRGEVDTQYF. The CDR3 coding sequence is TGTGCCACCAGTGATCCGCGGGGGGAGGTAGATACGCAGTATTTT.

This clonotype appeared many times. The gene calls are TRBV27 and TRBJ2-1; D is possibly TRBD1 (6 bases). Trimming stripped 6 bases from V and 11 bases from J, with 23 bases between. This CDR3 contains 15 residues. CDR1 and CDR2 (germline): MNHEY, SMNVEV (reference sequence). CDR3 loop: CASSALPRTALQQFF. The DNA of the CDR3 is TGTGCCAGCAGCGCCCTACCTAGGACAGCCCTACAGCAGTTCTTC.

Note on this clonotype: Just one base apart from a much larger clone, this may be a read error. The gene calls are TRBV7-8 and TRBJ2-1, with no clear D. Per the germline V gene, CDR1 is SGHVS and CDR2 is FQNEAQ. The CDR3 is 13 residues long. The CDR3 coding sequence is TGTGTCAGCATCTTGGGGTTTGGGCCGGAGCAGTTCTTC. Residues: CVSILGFGPEQFF.